The T cell receptor (beta chain) described here comes from a study of T cell clonotyping in hematopoietic cell transplantation (dated by TCRdb to the early 2020s). Some background on the complete study: A total of 135 blood samples were collected in the study from 30 to 45 consecutive transplant recipients and their related donors. Patient recruitment ran from late 2015 to early 2017, and follow-up continued until September 2020 or death. General conclusions and limits of the study: The sample size was limited, and because cells were not sorted, the contributions of CD4 and CD8 repertoires could not be separated. After transplant, TCR diversity in recipients dropped, and pathologically expanded clonotypes increased progressively from day 30 to day 180. Overlap with donor repertoires was found for only a small fraction of recipient repertoires, with over 95% found to appear de novo at the given depth. Broader posttransplant TCR repertoire diversity was predicted by donor and pretransplant recipient Inverse Simpson Index values.

The immunoSEQ assay, a bias-controlled multiplex PCR with V- and J-specific primers, was used to amplify TCR beta CDR3 regions from genomic DNA. In a second PCR step, the CDR3 amplicons were tagged with a proprietary barcode plus Illumina adapter sequences. CDR3 libraries were sequenced on an Illumina MiSeq instrument. The paper's processing steps were these. Export and quality control were performed with immunoSEQ Analyzer 3.0, and downstream analyses were performed with R Bioconductor and Immunarch. Only productive rearrangements within the normalized downsampled data set were used in the calculation of repertoire metrics. Pathologically expanded clonotypes were defined as those larger than 5 templates in the normalized cohort. The Inverse Simpson Index was used to measure repertoire diversity. To capture all clonotypes, CMV-specificity analyses were performed on the non-normalized data set. Imported from immuneACCESS, the table was reduced by TCRdb to in-frame sequences with V and J called. These copies leave out some clones; in studies compared against another copy, an unresolved V gene accounts for under half, and the cause of the remainder is not known. The V and J calls and clone size were taken over from that table, and D and trimming were inferred from the DNA. The sample has roughly 38,000 clones on record, roughly 88% of them singletons. Just under 2% of the sample is in the top ten clones.

For TCR beta sequencing, blood samples came from the related transplant donors. Nuclei Lysis Solution was used to extract genomic DNA from fresh or cryopreserved unfractionated peripheral blood mononuclear cells. V drops 5 bases and J drops 2 bases, leaving 14 bases in between. From its cysteine to its phenylalanine, the CDR3 spans 14 amino acids. The DNA shown is the 42-base CDR3, in frame from base 1. Sequences SGHRS (CDR1) and YFSETQ (CDR2) are obtained from the germline V gene. About this clone: The clone's antigen remains unknown. Per-nucleotide qualities are absent, and no much larger clonotype sits a single base away.

The chain couples TRBV5-1 to TRBJ2-7, and TRBD1 may be the D gene, going by 6 matching bases. Sequenced material: peripheral blood mononuclear cells. This receptor was obtained from a woman between 35 and 50 years old in good health. Some clones in this sample may be carry-over from other donors' samples. In nucleotides, the sequence is TGCGCCAGCAGACCACAGGGTATTGCCTACGAGCAGTACTTC. It translates as CASRPQGIAYEQYF.